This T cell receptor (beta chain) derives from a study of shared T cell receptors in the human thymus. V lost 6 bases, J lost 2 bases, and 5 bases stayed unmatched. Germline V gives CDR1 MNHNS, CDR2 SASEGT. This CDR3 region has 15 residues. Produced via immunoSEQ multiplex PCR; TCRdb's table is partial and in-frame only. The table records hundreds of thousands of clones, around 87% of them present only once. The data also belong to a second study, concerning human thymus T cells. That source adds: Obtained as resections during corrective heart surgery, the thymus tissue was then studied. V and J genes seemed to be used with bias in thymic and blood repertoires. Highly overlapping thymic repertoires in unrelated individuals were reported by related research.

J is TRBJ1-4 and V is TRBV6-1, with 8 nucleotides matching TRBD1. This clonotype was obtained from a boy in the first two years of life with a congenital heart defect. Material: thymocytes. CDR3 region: CASRGQGATNEKLFF. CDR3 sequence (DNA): TGTGCCAGCAGAGGCCAGGGGGCGACTAATGAAAAACTGTTTTTT.